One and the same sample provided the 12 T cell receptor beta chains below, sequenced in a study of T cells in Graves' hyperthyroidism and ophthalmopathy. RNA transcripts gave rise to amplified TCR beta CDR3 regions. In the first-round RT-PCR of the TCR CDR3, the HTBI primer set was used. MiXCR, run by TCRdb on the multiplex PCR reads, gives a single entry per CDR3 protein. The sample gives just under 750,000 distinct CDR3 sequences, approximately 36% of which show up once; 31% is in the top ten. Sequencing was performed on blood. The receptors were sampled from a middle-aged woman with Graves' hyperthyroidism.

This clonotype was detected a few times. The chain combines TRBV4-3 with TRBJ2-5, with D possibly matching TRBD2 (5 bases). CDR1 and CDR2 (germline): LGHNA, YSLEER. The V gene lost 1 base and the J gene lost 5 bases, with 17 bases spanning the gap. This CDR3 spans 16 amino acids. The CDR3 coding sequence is TGCGCCAGCAGCCAAGCCCACGAGCGGCCGGGGGAGACCCAGTACTTC. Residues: CASSQAHERPGETQYF.

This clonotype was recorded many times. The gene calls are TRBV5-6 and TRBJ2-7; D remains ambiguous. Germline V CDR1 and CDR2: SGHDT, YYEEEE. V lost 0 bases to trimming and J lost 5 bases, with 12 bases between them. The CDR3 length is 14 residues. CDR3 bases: TGTGCCAGCAGCTTGGCCGATCCGGGCCACGAGCAGTACTTC. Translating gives CASSLADPGHEQYF.

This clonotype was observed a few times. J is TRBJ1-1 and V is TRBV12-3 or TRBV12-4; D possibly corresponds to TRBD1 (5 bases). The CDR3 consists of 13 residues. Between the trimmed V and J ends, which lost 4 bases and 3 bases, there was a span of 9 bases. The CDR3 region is CASSYEGYTEAFF. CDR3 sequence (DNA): TGTGCCAGCAGTTACGAGGGGTACACTGAAGCTTTCTTT.

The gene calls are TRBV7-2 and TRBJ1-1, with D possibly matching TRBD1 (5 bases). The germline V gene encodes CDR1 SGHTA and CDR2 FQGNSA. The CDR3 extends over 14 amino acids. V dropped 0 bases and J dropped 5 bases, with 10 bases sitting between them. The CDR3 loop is CASSLARGITEAFF. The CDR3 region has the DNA TGTGCCAGCAGCTTAGCTAGGGGAATAACTGAAGCTTTCTTT. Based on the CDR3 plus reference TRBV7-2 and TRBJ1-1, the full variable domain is GAGVSQSPSNKVTEKGKDVELRCDPISGHTALYWYRQSLGQGLEFLIYFQGNSAPDKSGLPSDRFSAERTGGSVSTLTIQRTQQEDSAVYLCASSLARGITEAFFGQGTRLTVV.

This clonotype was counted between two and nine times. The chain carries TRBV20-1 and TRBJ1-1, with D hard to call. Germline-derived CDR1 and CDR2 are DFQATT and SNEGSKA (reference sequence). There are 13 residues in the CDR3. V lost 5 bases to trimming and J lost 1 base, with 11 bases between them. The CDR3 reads CSAVDARNTEAFF. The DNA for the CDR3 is TGCAGTGCTGTCGACGCAAGGAACACTGAAGCTTTCTTT.

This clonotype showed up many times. Here the CDR3 DNA reads TGTGCCATCAGTGGTAGAACCGGGAACACTGAAGCTTTCTTT. Its protein product is CAISGRTGNTEAFF. The chain joins TRBV10-3 to TRBJ1-1, with D unresolved. This CDR3 comprises 14 residues. V was pared by 4 bases and J by 1 base, with 10 bases between. Germline assignment: CDR1 ENHRY and CDR2 SYGVKD.

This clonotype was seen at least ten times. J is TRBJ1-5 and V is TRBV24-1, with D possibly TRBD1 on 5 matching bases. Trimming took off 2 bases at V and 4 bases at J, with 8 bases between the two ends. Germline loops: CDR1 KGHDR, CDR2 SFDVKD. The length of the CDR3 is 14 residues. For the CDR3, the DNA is TGTGCCACCAGTGATTCTGGGGGAAATCAGCCCCAGCATTTT. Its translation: CATSDSGGNQPQHF.

CDR3 amino acids: CASSLGWGYTF. The CDR3, as DNA: TGTGCCAGCAGCCTTGGATGGGGCTACACCTTC. The chain combines TRBV3-1 with TRBJ1-2, with no clear D. V was cut by 4 bases and J by 8 bases, with 8 bases left in between. Germline V gene lookup returns CDR1 LGHDT and CDR2 YNNKEL (reference sequence). There are 11 residues in the CDR3.

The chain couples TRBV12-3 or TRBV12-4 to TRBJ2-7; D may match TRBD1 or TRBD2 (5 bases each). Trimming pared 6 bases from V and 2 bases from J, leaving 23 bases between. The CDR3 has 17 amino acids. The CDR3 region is CASRRDLPSKGPYEQYF. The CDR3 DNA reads TGTGCCAGCAGACGGGACCTTCCTAGCAAGGGGCCCTACGAGCAGTACTTC.

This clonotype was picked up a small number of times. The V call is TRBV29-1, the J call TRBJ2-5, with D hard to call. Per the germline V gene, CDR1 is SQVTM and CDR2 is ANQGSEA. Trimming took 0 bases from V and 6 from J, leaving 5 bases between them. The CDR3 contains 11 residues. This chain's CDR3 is CSVEDVQTQYF. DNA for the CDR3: TGCAGCGTTGAAGATGTCCAGACCCAGTACTTC.

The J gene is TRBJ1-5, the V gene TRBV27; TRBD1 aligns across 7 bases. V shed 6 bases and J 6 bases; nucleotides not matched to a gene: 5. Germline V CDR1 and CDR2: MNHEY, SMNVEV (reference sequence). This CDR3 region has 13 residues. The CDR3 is CASRQGWGQPQHF. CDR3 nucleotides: TGTGCCAGCAGACAGGGGTGGGGTCAGCCCCAGCATTTT.

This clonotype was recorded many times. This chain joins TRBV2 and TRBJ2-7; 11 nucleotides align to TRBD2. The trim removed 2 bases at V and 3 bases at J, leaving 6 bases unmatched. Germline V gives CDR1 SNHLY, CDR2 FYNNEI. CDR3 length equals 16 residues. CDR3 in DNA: TGTGCCAGCAGTGAACTGGGACTAGCGGTTAACTACGAGCAGTACTTC. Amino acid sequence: CASSELGLAVNYEQYF. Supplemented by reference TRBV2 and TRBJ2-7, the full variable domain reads EPEVTQTPSHQVTQMGQEVILRCVPISNHLYFYWYRQILGQKVEFLVSFYNNEISEKSEIFDDQFSVERPDGSNFTLKIRSTKLEDSAMYFCASSELGLAVNYEQYFGPGTRLTVT.